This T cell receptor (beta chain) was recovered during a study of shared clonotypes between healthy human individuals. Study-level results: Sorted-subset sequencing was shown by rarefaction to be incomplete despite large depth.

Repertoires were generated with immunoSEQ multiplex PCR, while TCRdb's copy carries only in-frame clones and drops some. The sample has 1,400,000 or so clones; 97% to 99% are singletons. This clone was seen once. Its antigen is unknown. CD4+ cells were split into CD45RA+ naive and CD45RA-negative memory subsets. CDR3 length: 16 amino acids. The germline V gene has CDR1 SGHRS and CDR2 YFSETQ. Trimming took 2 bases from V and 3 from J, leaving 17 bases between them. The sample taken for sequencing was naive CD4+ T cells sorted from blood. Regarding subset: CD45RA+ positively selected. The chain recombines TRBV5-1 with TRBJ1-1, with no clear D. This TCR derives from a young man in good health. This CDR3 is CASSFIAGRIDTEAFF. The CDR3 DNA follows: TGCGCCAGCAGCTTCATCGCAGGCAGGATCGACACTGAAGCTTTCTTT. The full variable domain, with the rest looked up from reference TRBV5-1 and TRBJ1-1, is KAGVTQTPRYLIKTRGQQVTLSCSPISGHRSVSWYQQTPGQGLQFLFEYFSETQRNKGNFPGRFSGRQFSNSRSEMNVSTLELGDSALYLCASSFIAGRIDTEAFFGQGTRLTVV.